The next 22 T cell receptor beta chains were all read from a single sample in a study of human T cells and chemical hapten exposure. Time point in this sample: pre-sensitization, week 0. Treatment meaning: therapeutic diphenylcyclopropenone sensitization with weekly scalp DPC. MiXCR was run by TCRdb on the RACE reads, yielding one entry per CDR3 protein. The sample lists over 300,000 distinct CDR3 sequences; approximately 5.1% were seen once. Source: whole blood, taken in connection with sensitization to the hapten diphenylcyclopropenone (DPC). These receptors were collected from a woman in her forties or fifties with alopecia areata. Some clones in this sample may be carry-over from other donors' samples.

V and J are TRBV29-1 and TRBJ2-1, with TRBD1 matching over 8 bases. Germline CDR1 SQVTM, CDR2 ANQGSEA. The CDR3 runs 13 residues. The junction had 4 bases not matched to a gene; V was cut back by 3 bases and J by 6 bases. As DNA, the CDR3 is TGCAGCGTTGACAGGGGGCGCCTCAATGAGCAGTTCTTC. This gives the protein CSVDRGRLNEQFF.

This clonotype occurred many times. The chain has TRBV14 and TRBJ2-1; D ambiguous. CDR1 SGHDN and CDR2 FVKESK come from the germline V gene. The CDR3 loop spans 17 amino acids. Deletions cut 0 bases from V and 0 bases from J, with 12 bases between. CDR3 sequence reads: CASSQDNGRSSYNEQFF. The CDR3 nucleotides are TGTGCCAGCAGCCAAGATAACGGCCGGAGCTCCTACAATGAGCAGTTCTTC.

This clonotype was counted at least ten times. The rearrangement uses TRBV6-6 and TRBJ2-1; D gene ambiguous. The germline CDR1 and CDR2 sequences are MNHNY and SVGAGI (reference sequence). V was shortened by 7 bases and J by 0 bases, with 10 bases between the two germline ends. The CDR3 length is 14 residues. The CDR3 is CASKGASSYNEQFF. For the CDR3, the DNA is TGTGCCAGCAAGGGCGCCAGCTCCTACAATGAGCAGTTCTTC.

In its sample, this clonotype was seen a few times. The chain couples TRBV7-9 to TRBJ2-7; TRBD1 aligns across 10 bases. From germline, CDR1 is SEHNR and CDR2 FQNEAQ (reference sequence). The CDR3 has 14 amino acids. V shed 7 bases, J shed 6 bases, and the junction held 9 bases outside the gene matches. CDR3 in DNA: TGTGCCAGCACCACGGGACAGGGGATGGGCGAGCAGTACTTC. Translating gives CASTTGQGMGEQYF.

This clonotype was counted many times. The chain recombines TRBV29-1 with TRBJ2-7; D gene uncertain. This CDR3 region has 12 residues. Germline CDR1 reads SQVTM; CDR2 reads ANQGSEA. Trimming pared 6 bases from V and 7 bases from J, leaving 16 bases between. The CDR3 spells CSVVGNTVEQYF. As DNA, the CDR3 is TGCAGCGTGGTCGGAAATACGGTGGAGCAGTACTTC.

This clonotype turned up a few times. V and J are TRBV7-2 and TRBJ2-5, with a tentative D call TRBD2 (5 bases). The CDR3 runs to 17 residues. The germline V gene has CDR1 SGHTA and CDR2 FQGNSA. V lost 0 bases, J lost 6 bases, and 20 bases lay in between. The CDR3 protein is CASSLAAEDLLGKTQYF. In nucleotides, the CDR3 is TGTGCCAGCAGCTTAGCGGCGGAGGACCTCCTCGGGAAGACCCAGTACTTC.

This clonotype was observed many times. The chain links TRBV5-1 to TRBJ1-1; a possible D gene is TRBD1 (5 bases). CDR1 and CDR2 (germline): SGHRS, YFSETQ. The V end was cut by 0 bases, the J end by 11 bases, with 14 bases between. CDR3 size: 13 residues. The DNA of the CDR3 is TGCGCCAGCAGCTTGGCACAGGCGTCAGGGGCTTTCTTT. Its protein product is CASSLAQASGAFF.

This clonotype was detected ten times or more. CDR3 nucleotide sequence: TGCAGTGCCCCGGAGGGGAGTCACTATGGCTACACCTTC. This codes for CSAPEGSHYGYTF. V is TRBV20-1 and J is TRBJ1-2, with D perhaps TRBD1 (5 bases). V lost 6 bases and J lost 3, with 14 bases in between. The germline V gene encodes CDR1 DFQATT and CDR2 SNEGSKA (reference sequence). CDR3 length equals 13 residues.

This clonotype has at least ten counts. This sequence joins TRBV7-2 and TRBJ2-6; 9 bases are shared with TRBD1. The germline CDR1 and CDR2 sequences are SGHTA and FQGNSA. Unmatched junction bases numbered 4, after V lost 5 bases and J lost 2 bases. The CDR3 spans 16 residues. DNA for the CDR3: TGTGCCAGCAGCATACAGGGGGCGGCTGGGGCCAACGTCCTGACTTTC. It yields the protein CASSIQGAAGANVLTF. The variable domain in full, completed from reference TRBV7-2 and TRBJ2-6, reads GAGVSQSPSNKVTEKGKDVELRCDPISGHTALYWYRQSLGQGLEFLIYFQGNSAPDKSGLPSDRFSAERTGGSVSTLTIQRTQQEDSAVYLCASSIQGAAGANVLTFGAGSRLTVL.

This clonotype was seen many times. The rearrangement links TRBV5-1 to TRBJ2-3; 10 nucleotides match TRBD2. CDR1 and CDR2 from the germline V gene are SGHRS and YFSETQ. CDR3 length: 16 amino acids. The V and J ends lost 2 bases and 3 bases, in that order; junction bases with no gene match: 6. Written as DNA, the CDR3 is TGCGCCAGCAGCTTCCTTCTAGCGGGAGAGACAGATACGCAGTATTTT. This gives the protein CASSFLLAGETDTQYF.

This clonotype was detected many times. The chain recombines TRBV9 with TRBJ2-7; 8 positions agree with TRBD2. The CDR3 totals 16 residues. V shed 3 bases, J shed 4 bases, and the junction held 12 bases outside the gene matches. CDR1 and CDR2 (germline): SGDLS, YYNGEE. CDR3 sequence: CASSGEGTSGLYEQYF. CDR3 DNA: TGTGCCAGCAGCGGGGAGGGAACTAGCGGATTATACGAGCAGTACTTC.

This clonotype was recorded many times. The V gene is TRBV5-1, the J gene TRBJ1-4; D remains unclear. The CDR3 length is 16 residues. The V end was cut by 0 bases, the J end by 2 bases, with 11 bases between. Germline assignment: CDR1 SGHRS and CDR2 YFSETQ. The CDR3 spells CASSLAVGSTNEKLFF. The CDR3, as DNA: TGCGCCAGCAGCTTGGCCGTCGGGAGTACTAATGAAAAACTGTTTTTT.

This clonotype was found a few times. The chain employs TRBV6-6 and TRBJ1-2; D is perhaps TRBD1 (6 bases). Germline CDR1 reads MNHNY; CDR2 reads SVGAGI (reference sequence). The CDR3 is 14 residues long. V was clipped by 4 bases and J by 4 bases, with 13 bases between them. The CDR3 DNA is TGTGCCAGCAGTTTCCAGGACAGAGCCTATGGCTACACCTTC. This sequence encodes CASSFQDRAYGYTF.

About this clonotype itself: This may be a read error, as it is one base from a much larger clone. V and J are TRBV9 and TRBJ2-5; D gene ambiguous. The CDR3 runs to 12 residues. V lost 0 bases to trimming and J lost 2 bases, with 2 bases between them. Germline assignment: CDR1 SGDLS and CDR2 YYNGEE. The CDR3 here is CASSVGQETQYF. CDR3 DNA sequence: TGTGCCAGCAGCGTAGGGCAAGAGACCCAGTACTTC.

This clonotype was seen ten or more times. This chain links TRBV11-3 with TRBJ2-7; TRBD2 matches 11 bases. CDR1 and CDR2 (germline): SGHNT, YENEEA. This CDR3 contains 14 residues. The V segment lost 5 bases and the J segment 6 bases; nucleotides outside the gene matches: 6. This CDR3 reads CASSKTSGSGEQYF. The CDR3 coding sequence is TGTGCCAGCAGCAAAACTAGCGGGAGTGGCGAGCAGTACTTC.

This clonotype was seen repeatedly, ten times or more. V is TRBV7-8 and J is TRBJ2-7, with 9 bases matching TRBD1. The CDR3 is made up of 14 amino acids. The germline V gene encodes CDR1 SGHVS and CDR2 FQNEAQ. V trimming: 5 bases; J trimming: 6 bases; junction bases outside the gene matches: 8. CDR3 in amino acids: CASSPTVTGGEQYF. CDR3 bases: TGTGCCAGCAGCCCTACGGTGACAGGGGGCGAGCAGTACTTC.

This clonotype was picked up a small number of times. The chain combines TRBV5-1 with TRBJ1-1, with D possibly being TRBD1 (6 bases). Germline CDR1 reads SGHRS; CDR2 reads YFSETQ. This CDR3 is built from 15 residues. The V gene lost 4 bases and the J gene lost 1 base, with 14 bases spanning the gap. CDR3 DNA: TGCGCCAGCAGCCCGTCAGGACAGAGGAACACTGAAGCTTTCTTT. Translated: CASSPSGQRNTEAFF. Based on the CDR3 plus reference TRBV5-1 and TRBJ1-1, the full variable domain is KAGVTQTPRYLIKTRGQQVTLSCSPISGHRSVSWYQQTPGQGLQFLFEYFSETQRNKGNFPGRFSGRQFSNSRSEMNVSTLELGDSALYLCASSPSGQRNTEAFFGQGTRLTVV.

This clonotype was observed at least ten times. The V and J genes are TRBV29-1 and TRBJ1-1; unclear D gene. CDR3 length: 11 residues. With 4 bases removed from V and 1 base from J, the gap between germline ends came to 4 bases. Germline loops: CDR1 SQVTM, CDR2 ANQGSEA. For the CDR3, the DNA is TGCAGCGTTGGGGCGAACACTGAAGCTTTCTTT. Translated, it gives CSVGANTEAFF.

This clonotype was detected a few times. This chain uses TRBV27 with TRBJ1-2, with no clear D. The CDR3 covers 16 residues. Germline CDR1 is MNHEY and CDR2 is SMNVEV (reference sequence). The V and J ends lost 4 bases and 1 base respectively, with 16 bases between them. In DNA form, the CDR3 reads TGTGCCAGCAGTTATCGGCCGTTACCGTTTAACTATGGCTACACCTTC. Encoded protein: CASSYRPLPFNYGYTF.

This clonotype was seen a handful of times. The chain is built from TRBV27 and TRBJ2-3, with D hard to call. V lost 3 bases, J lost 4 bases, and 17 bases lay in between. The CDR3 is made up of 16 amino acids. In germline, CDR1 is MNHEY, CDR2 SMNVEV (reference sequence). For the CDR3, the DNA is TGTGCCAGCAGTTTTTCCCCTGGTTTGCCGGCAGATACGCAGTATTTT. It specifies CASSFSPGLPADTQYF.

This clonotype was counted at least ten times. Written as DNA, the CDR3 is TGTGCCAGCAGTTCCCGGGACAGGGCTGGCACTGAAGCTTTCTTT. Translating it yields CASSSRDRAGTEAFF. This chain links TRBV12-3 or TRBV12-4 with TRBJ1-1; 9 bases fit TRBD1. J gave up 4 bases and V 4 bases, and 7 bases lay outside the gene matches. The CDR3 has 15 residues.

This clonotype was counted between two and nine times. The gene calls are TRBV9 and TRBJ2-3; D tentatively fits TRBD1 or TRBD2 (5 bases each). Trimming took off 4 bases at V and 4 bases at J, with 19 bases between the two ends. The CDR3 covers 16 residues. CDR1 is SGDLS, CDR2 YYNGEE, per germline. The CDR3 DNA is TGTGCCAGCAGCAGTGGTGGGGGAGCAAGCGCAGATACGCAGTATTTT. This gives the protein CASSSGGGASADTQYF.